These T cell receptor beta chains were read from a single sample in a study of blood T cell repertoires in COVID-19. Data came from immunoSEQ multiplex PCR; TCRdb stores just in-frame clones and leaves some out. The repertoire includes nearly 80,000 clones, 70% to 90% of them detected once, and 4.5% to 6% sits in the top ten. The sequenced sample consisted of peripheral blood. The receptors stem from a woman over 75 with active or convalescent COVID-19. The CDR3 runs from the conserved cysteine through the conserved F or W. D genes are given only for firm matches. Expanded clones are given a class, and other clones once, few, many or no size at all.

CSASLDRGQQETQYF	TGCAGTGCTAGTCTGGACAGGGGGCAACAAGAGACCCAGTACTTC	TRBD1	TRBV20-1	NA	TRBJ2-5
CASSLGTGLYEQYF	TGTGCCAGCTCACTCGGGACAGGCCTCTACGAGCAGTACTTC	TRBD1	TRBV18	NA	TRBJ2-7
CASSSYGGSGYF	TGTGCCAGCAGCTCGTACGGCGGTTCGGGGTATTTT	NA	TRBV28	NA	TRBJ2-3
CASSRGTVSYEQYF	TGTGCCAGCTCCCGCGGGACAGTCTCCTACGAGCAGTACTTC	NA	TRBV18	NA	TRBJ2-7
CASSGWVGGYEQYF	TGTGCCAGCAGCGGATGGGTCGGGGGATACGAGCAGTACTTC	NA	TRBV11-2	NA	TRBJ2-7
CASRASGGKNNEQFF	TGTGCCAGCAGGGCTAGCGGGGGCAAGAACAATGAGCAGTTCTTC	NA	TRBV21-1	few	TRBJ2-1
CASSPLAGVVDTQYF	TGCGCCAGCAGCCCCCTAGCGGGAGTGGTAGATACGCAGTATTTT	TRBD2	TRBV5-1	few	TRBJ2-3
CASSQVRGGGTGELFF	TGTGCCAGCAGCCAAGTTAGAGGGGGCGGGACCGGGGAGCTGTTTTTT	TRBD1	TRBV3-1/TRBV3-2	NA	TRBJ2-2
CAEGASPRVQFF	TGTGCCGAGGGGGCATCTCCTAGGGTGCAGTTCTTC	TRBD1	TRBV6-6	NA	TRBJ2-1
CATSSPGSSNQPQHF	TGTGCCACCAGCAGCCCGGGATCTAGCAATCAGCCCCAGCATTTT	NA	TRBV15	NA	TRBJ1-5